This TCR beta chain was sequenced in a study of beta chain features in type 1 diabetes. General study points: Shortening that was moderate but significant affected the TCRB CDR3s of Type 1 diabetes patients in all four CD4+ subsets.

Isolation of CD4+ naive, central memory, regulatory and stem cell-like memory cells was achieved by sorting via CD45RO/CCR7/CD25/CD127/CD95/CD27. Populations obtained by sorting all exceeded 95% purity. This CDR3 region has 14 residues. Germline V lookup: CDR1 MNHNY, CDR2 SVGAGI (reference sequence). Unmatched junction bases numbered 3, after V lost 6 bases and J lost 2 bases. With regard to this clone: What it binds is not known.

Reverse transcription of all isolated RNA meant that expressed TCRB transcripts were sequenced. Data came from immunoSEQ multiplex PCR; TCRdb stores just in-frame clones and leaves some out. The table includes some 250,000 clones, approximately 15% detected once. The sample comprised naive CD4+ T cells from blood. The chain links TRBV6-6 to TRBJ2-2; TRBD1 matches 7 bases. This TCR was sampled from a man aged 25-45 years with type 1 diabetes. CDR3: CASRKGANTGELFF. DNA for the CDR3: TGTGCCAGCAGGAAGGGGGCCAACACCGGGGAGCTGTTTTTT.